Shown below are 32 T cell receptor beta chains from a single sample sequenced in a study of blood T cell repertoires in COVID-19. Repertoires were generated with immunoSEQ multiplex PCR, while TCRdb's copy carries only in-frame clones and drops some. This table holds about 190,000 clones, 75% to 90% found once. The sample consisted of peripheral blood. These receptors all come from a man aged 60-69 years with acute or convalescent COVID-19.

A few counts support this clone. V and J are TRBV27 and TRBJ1-1; 8 bases are a match to TRBD1. The CDR3 loop spans 18 amino acids. Trimming took 6 bases from V and 0 from J; bases not matched to a gene: 15. Germline values: CDR1 MNHEY, CDR2 SMNVEV (reference sequence). CDR3 bases: TGTGCCAGCAGCCTACTCCCGGGACAGGATCCTTTGAACACTGAAGCTTTCTTT. Protein sequence: CASSLLPGQDPLNTEAFF.

This chain connects TRBV25-1 to TRBJ1-6; D is possibly TRBD1 (5 bases). The CDR3 is 17 residues long. V dropped 0 bases and J dropped 0 bases, with 9 bases sitting between them. CDR1 and CDR2 (germline): MGHDK, SYGVNS. CDR3 nucleotides: TGTGCCAGCAGTGAATACCGGGGGAGCTCCTATAATTCACCCCTCCACTTT. Encoded protein: CASSEYRGSSYNSPLHF.

The chain combines TRBV3-1 (or the pseudogene TRBV3-2) with TRBJ1-5; the D is unclear. Germline loops: CDR1 LGHDT, CDR2 YNNKEL (reference sequence). The length of the CDR3 is 15 residues. Trimming removed 1 base from V and 2 bases from J, with 9 bases in between. The CDR3 loop reads CASSQGWGGNQPQHF. DNA for the CDR3: TGTGCCAGCAGCCAAGGGTGGGGAGGCAATCAGCCCCAGCATTTT.

This rearrangement joins TRBV9 to TRBJ1-6; D remains unclear. This CDR3 has 13 amino acids. Germline CDR1 reads SGDLS; CDR2 reads YYNGEE. The V end was cut by 4 bases, the J end by 8 bases, with 10 bases between. CDR3 in amino acids: CASSPRTDSPLHF. The CDR3 nucleotides read TGTGCCAGCAGCCCAAGGACTGATTCACCCCTCCACTTT. Drawing the rest from reference TRBV9 and TRBJ1-6, the complete variable domain is DSGVTQTPKHLITATGQRVTLRCSPRSGDLSVYWYQQSLDQGLQFLIQYYNGEERAKGNILERFSAQQFPDLHSELNLSSLELGDSALYFCASSPRTDSPLHFGNGTRLTVT.

The rearrangement links TRBV7-2 to TRBJ2-3; no clear D. V was clipped by 5 bases and J by 1 base, with 10 bases between them. The CDR3 is made up of 14 amino acids. In germline, CDR1 is SGHTA, CDR2 FQGNSA. The CDR3 sequence: CASSIQTGTDTQYF. The CDR3 coding sequence is TGTGCCAGCAGCATCCAGACTGGCACAGATACGCAGTATTTT. The full variable domain, rest sourced from reference TRBV7-2 and TRBJ2-3, is GAGVSQSPSNKVTEKGKDVELRCDPISGHTALYWYRQSLGQGLEFLIYFQGNSAPDKSGLPSDRFSAERTGGSVSTLTIQRTQQEDSAVYLCASSIQTGTDTQYFGPGTRLTVL.

The chain joins TRBV6-5 to TRBJ2-3; D may be TRBD2 (5 bases). Germline CDR1 MNHEY, CDR2 SVGAGI. The V gene lost 2 bases and the J gene lost 0 bases, with 12 bases spanning the gap. CDR3 length equals 16 residues. Here the CDR3 reads CASSYRIAPSTDTQYF. The CDR3 nucleotides are TGTGCCAGCAGTTACAGGATAGCGCCCAGCACAGATACGCAGTATTTT.

The gene calls are TRBV6-5 and TRBJ1-1, with D uncertain. Germline assignment: CDR1 MNHEY and CDR2 SVGAGI. The CDR3 length is 15 residues. Trimming stripped 0 bases from V and 0 bases from J, with 8 bases between. CDR3 amino acids: CASSYSWAVNTEAFF. CDR3 nucleotide sequence: TGTGCCAGCAGTTACTCGTGGGCAGTGAACACTGAAGCTTTCTTT.

This clone was observed a few times. The CDR3 region is CATSDGAYNEQFF. The CDR3 DNA reads TGTGCCACCTCGGACGGGGCCTACAATGAGCAGTTCTTC. V gene TRBV19 combines with J gene TRBJ2-1; D may be TRBD2 (5 bases). Deletions cut 10 bases from V and 2 bases from J, with 12 bases between. The CDR3 has 13 residues. Per the germline V gene, CDR1 is LNHDA and CDR2 is SQIVND (reference sequence).

The chain joins TRBV2 to TRBJ2-1, with D possibly matching TRBD2 (6 bases). The germline gives CDR1 SNHLY, CDR2 FYNNEI. The V end was cut by 6 bases, the J end by 8 bases, with 23 bases between. The CDR3 runs to 16 residues. CDR3 DNA: TGTGCCAGCAGGAAGGCGGGGTCTAGTGGTTGGGATGAGCAGTTCTTC. It codes for CASRKAGSSGWDEQFF.

This clone has just one count. The chain combines TRBV4-1 with TRBJ1-5; D remains ambiguous. Trimming shortened V by 2 bases and J by 7 bases, and 12 bases separated the two germline ends. The CDR3 totals 14 residues. Germline V gene lookup returns CDR1 MGHRA and CDR2 YSYEKL. CDR3 loop: CASSQPTTGQPQHF. Here the CDR3 DNA reads TGCGCCAGCAGCCAACCCACTACCGGACAGCCCCAGCATTTT.

This chain connects TRBV5-1 to TRBJ2-1, with 10 bases lining up with TRBD2. Trimming removed 6 bases from V and 7 bases from J; junction bases left unmatched: 10. The CDR3 runs 15 residues. The germline V gene encodes CDR1 SGHRS and CDR2 YFSETQ. The CDR3 reads CASKLSSGRGNEQFF. DNA for the CDR3: TGCGCCAGCAAACTTTCTAGCGGGAGAGGGAATGAGCAGTTCTTC.

The chain is built from TRBV14 and TRBJ1-2; D is perhaps TRBD1 (5 bases). Germline V gene sequence: CDR1 SGHDN, CDR2 FVKESK. Trimming removed 2 bases from V and 8 bases from J, with 15 bases in between. This CDR3 has 14 amino acids. The CDR3 here is CASSQLMWGDGYTF. CDR3 DNA: TGTGCCAGCAGCCAACTGATGTGGGGGGACGGCTACACCTTC.

The genes are TRBV6-1 and TRBJ2-3; TRBD2 matches at 11 bases. V dropped 1 base and J dropped 5; count of bases not matched to a gene: 5. CDR1 MNHNS and CDR2 SASEGT come from the germline V gene. This CDR3 region has 16 residues. CDR3 loop: CASSEVTSGGRDTQYF. DNA of the CDR3: TGTGCCAGCAGTGAAGTCACTAGCGGGGGTAGAGATACGCAGTATTTT.

Notes on this clone: Other DNA variants within this sample encode the same CDR3. The rearrangement uses TRBV6-2 or TRBV6-3 and TRBJ1-1, with D perhaps TRBD1 (5 bases). Germline V gene lookup returns CDR1 MNHEY and CDR2 SVGEGT. V was pared by 2 bases and J by 5 bases, with 12 bases between. The CDR3 runs 14 residues. Written as DNA, the CDR3 is TGTGCCAGCAGTTACACATCGACAGTAACTGAAGCTTTCTTT. It codes for CASSYTSTVTEAFF.

The gene calls are TRBV19 and TRBJ1-2, with D perhaps matching TRBD1 (6 bases). The V end lost 5 bases, the J end lost 4 bases, and 17 bases lay between the germline ends. Germline V gene data show CDR1 as LNHDA and CDR2 as SQIVND (reference sequence). The CDR3 loop spans 15 amino acids. As DNA, the CDR3 is TGTGCCAGTAGTTCCCGAGGACAGAACGTCTATGGCTACACCTTC. As protein: CASSSRGQNVYGYTF.

The chain recombines TRBV20-1 with TRBJ1-2, with D hard to call. V lost 3 bases and J 7 bases, leaving 12 bases between the germline ends. Germline CDR1 is DFQATT and CDR2 is SNEGSKA (reference sequence). The CDR3 is 12 residues long. The CDR3 DNA reads TGCAGTGCTAGTGGCGGGGTTGGTGGCTACACCTTC. This codes for CSASGGVGGYTF.

This clone is a singleton in its sample. This rearrangement joins TRBV18 to TRBJ2-7; D is perhaps TRBD2 (6 bases). Germline V gene lookup returns CDR1 KGHSH and CDR2 LQKENI. This CDR3 spans 16 amino acids. Trimming left V 6 bases short and J 0 bases short, with 18 bases between. The CDR3 coding sequence is TGTGCCAGCTCTCTCTCGTGGGGGGAAAGCTCCTACGAGCAGTACTTC. Translating it yields CASSLSWGESSYEQYF.

This clone was recorded a few times. The chain links TRBV3-1 (or the pseudogene TRBV3-2) to TRBJ2-3; 10 bases are shared with TRBD2. CDR1 LGHDT and CDR2 YNNKEL come from the germline V gene (reference sequence). Germline trimming cut 5 bases from V and 4 bases from J; bases unmatched to any gene: 9. CDR3 length equals 16 residues. CDR3 region: CASSDSGRATADTQYF. Written as DNA, the CDR3 is TGTGCCAGCAGCGACAGCGGGAGGGCCACCGCAGATACGCAGTATTTT.

The V and J genes are TRBV15 and TRBJ2-7, with 10 bases matching TRBD2. This CDR3 is 16 amino acids long. Trimming cost V 3 bases and J 4 bases; bases outside gene matches: 9. Germline loops: CDR1 LNHNV, CDR2 YYDKDF (reference sequence). The CDR3 DNA is TGTGCCACCAGCAGTGCCCCTAGCGGGAGTGGTTACGAGCAGTACTTC. Translated: CATSSAPSGSGYEQYF.

This clone was seen only a few times. The CDR3 spells CASSSEGQGYVRGYTF. The DNA of the CDR3 is TGTGCCAGCAGCTCGGAGGGACAGGGGTATGTTCGAGGCTACACCTTC. The chain combines TRBV7-2 with TRBJ1-2; 10 bases fit TRBD1. This CDR3 has 16 amino acids. Germline V gene data show CDR1 as SGHTA and CDR2 as FQGNSA. The V segment lost 4 bases and the J segment 8 bases; nucleotides outside the gene matches: 13.

This clone was detected only once. The CDR3 region is CASSLITGGLDNEQFF. The CDR3 DNA reads as TGTGCCAGCAGCTTAATAACGGGGGGGCTTGACAATGAGCAGTTCTTC. The chain links TRBV5-4 to TRBJ2-1, with 8 bases lining up with TRBD2. V gave up 2 bases and J gave up 5 bases; unmatched junction bases: 9. This CDR3 is 16 amino acids long. The germline CDR1 and CDR2 sequences are SGHNT and YYREEE (reference sequence).

The chain links TRBV6-6 to TRBJ2-1; 12 nucleotides line up with TRBD2. The V gene end was trimmed by 6 bases and the J gene end by 1 base; junction bases not matched to a gene: 16. This CDR3 contains 20 residues. The germline gives CDR1 MNHNY, CDR2 SVGAGI (reference sequence). CDR3 sequence (DNA): TGTGCCAGCAGCTACGCGGGTGGGACTAGCGGGTCCTCTTCCTACAATGAGCAGTTCTTC. It is translated as CASSYAGGTSGSSSYNEQFF.

The rearrangement links TRBV20-1 to TRBJ1-3; D is unresolved. V lost 4 bases to trimming and J lost 7 bases, with 8 bases between them. The CDR3 extends over 11 amino acids. Germline CDR1 reads DFQATT; CDR2 reads SNEGSKA (reference sequence). CDR3 loop: CSAKSKNTIYF. The CDR3, as DNA: TGCAGTGCTAAGTCTAAGAACACCATATATTTT.

This clone was detected only a few times. This chain connects TRBV9 to TRBJ2-1; D is perhaps TRBD2 (6 bases). This CDR3 is built from 13 residues. Trimming removed 4 bases from V and 10 bases from J, with 15 bases in between. CDR1 and CDR2 (germline): SGDLS, YYNGEE. This CDR3 is CASSPGTPEEQFF. The CDR3 DNA follows: TGTGCCAGCAGCCCGGGGACTCCTGAAGAGCAGTTCTTC. Variable domain in full (rest from reference TRBV9 and TRBJ2-1): DSGVTQTPKHLITATGQRVTLRCSPRSGDLSVYWYQQSLDQGLQFLIQYYNGEERAKGNILERFSAQQFPDLHSELNLSSLELGDSALYFCASSPGTPEEQFFGPGTRLTVL.

The chain joins TRBV4-1 to TRBJ2-7; D possibly corresponds to TRBD1 (5 bases). The CDR3 runs 15 residues. Per germline, CDR1 MGHRA and CDR2 YSYEKL. V lost 1 base and J 2 bases, leaving 12 bases between the germline ends. The CDR3 loop reads CASSQGGQGPYEQYF. Here the CDR3 DNA reads TGCGCCAGCAGCCAAGGAGGACAAGGTCCCTACGAGCAGTACTTC.

The J gene is TRBJ1-5, the V gene TRBV2; 8 nucleotides match TRBD1. After removal of 3 bases from V and 3 bases from J, the junction contained 1 base not matched to a gene. The germline CDR1 and CDR2 sequences are SNHLY and FYNNEI. The CDR3 has 14 amino acids. The CDR3 coding sequence is TGTGCCAGCAGTGAGGGACAGGCCAATCAGCCCCAGCATTTT. It encodes CASSEGQANQPQHF.

This clone was seen a handful of times. The chain links TRBV11-2 to TRBJ2-7; D gene unclear. Per the germline V gene, CDR1 is SGHAT and CDR2 is FQNNGV. The V end was cut by 5 bases, the J end by 0 bases, with 8 bases between. This CDR3 spans 13 amino acids. This chain's CDR3 is CASSEEISYEQYF. CDR3 DNA: TGTGCCAGCAGCGAGGAGATCTCCTACGAGCAGTACTTC.

The chain has TRBV11-3 and TRBJ1-1, with D unresolved. Germline V lookup: CDR1 SGHNT, CDR2 YENEEA. V lost 1 base and J lost 8, with 11 bases in between. CDR3 length: 13 amino acids. CDR3 sequence (DNA): TGTGCCAGCAGCTTAGCTCCTCACAAAGAAGCTTTCTTT. Protein sequence: CASSLAPHKEAFF.

J is TRBJ2-7 and V is TRBV27; 9 bases align to TRBD1. This CDR3 spans 13 amino acids. The V segment lost 5 bases and the J segment 9 bases; nucleotides outside the gene matches: 8. CDR1 is MNHEY, CDR2 SMNVEV, per germline (reference sequence). The CDR3 sequence is CASSPTGGARQYF. For the CDR3, the DNA is TGTGCCAGCAGTCCTACAGGGGGCGCCAGGCAGTACTTC.

CDR3 nucleotides: TGCGCCAGCAGCCAAGAGGACAGATCCGGAAAACTGTTTTTT. It is translated as CASSQEDRSGKLFF. This chain uses TRBV4-1 with TRBJ1-4, with D possibly matching TRBD1 (6 bases). V dropped 0 bases and J dropped 10 bases, with 12 bases sitting between them. Germline V gene lookup returns CDR1 MGHRA and CDR2 YSYEKL. This CDR3 is built from 14 residues.

This clone occurred many times. The chain joins TRBV11-2 to TRBJ2-1; D uncertain. The CDR3 extends over 12 amino acids. Trimming pared 5 bases from V and 12 bases from J, leaving 14 bases between. Germline assignment: CDR1 SGHAT and CDR2 FQNNGV. The CDR3 DNA follows: TGTGCCAGCAGCACCACCCAGGAAAGGCAGTTCTTC. This translates into CASSTTQERQFF.

The rearrangement joins TRBV7-2 to TRBJ2-3, with 7 bases aligning to TRBD1. Germline-derived CDR1 and CDR2 are SGHTA and FQGNSA. V was clipped by 9 bases and J by 5 bases; unmatched bases: 2. This CDR3 is 11 amino acids long. CDR3 protein: CASRDRDTQYF. The CDR3, as DNA: TGTGCCAGTAGGGACAGAGATACGCAGTATTTT.